These 26 T cell receptor beta chains share one sample of origin, sequenced in a study of blood T cell repertoires in COVID-19. Using immunoSEQ multiplex PCR, the repertoire was profiled, and TCRdb retains in-frame clones only, with some absent. The data hold approximately 140,000 clones, with approximately 84% observed a single time. Specimen: peripheral blood. These TCRs come from a man aged 70 or older with acute or convalescent COVID-19.

V usage is TRBV11-3 and J usage is TRBJ1-6; tentatively, D is TRBD1 (6 bases). The V gene's germline CDR1 is SGHNT and CDR2 YENEEA. V was clipped by 4 bases and J by 7 bases, with 11 bases between them. The CDR3 has 14 amino acids. The CDR3 DNA reads as TGTGCCAGCAGCTCGGGACATCCGAATTCACCCCTCCACTTT. This encodes CASSSGHPNSPLHF.

This chain links TRBV5-4 with TRBJ2-1, with TRBD2 matching over 9 bases. Germline CDR1 and CDR2: SGHNT and YYREEE (reference sequence). The CDR3 loop spans 15 amino acids. Trimming cost V 2 bases and J 6 bases; bases outside gene matches: 6. CDR3 region: CASSFPTSGFNEQFF. Here the CDR3 DNA reads TGTGCCAGCAGCTTCCCCACTAGCGGGTTCAATGAGCAGTTCTTC. Full variable domain (outside the CDR3, taken from reference TRBV5-4 and TRBJ2-1): ETGVTQSPTHLIKTRGQQVTLRCSSQSGHNTVSWYQQALGQGPQFIFQYYREEENGRGNFPPRFSGLQFPNYSSELNVNALELDDSALYLCASSFPTSGFNEQFFGPGTRLTVL.

The chain joins TRBV24-1 to TRBJ2-5; D is perhaps TRBD1 (6 bases). The length of the CDR3 is 16 residues. Germline CDR1 and CDR2: KGHDR and SFDVKD. V lost 3 bases, J lost 2 bases, and 15 bases lay in between. The CDR3 DNA follows: TGTGCCACCAGTGATCGCCTGGGACACGCACAAGAGACCCAGTACTTC. Translation gives CATSDRLGHAQETQYF.

The rearrangement joins TRBV28 to TRBJ1-5, with D possibly matching TRBD1 (5 bases). Trimming shortened V by 8 bases and J by 6 bases, and 26 bases separated the two germline ends. The CDR3 has 17 residues. Per germline, CDR1 MDHEN and CDR2 SYDVKM. Written as DNA, the CDR3 is TGTGCCAGCTGGGGGGTCAACTCCTCTCCCCTCGGTCAGCCCCAGCATTTT. Protein: CASWGVNSSPLGQPQHF. Filled out from reference TRBV28 and TRBJ1-5, the complete variable domain reads DVKVTQSSRYLVKRTGEKVFLECVQDMDHENMFWYRQDPGLGLRLIYFSYDVKMKEKGDIPEGYSVSREKKERFSLILESASTNQTSMYLCASWGVNSSPLGQPQHFGDGTRLSIL.

In its sample, this clone was seen a few times. CDR3 loop: CASSLVGDGSYEQYF. The CDR3 DNA reads TGTGCCAGCAGCTTGGTGGGTGACGGGAGCTACGAGCAGTACTTC. J is TRBJ2-7 and V is TRBV5-6, with D possibly matching TRBD2 (6 bases). Trimming stripped 0 bases from V and 3 bases from J, with 13 bases between. This CDR3 is built from 15 residues. Germline V lookup: CDR1 SGHDT, CDR2 YYEEEE.

V is TRBV7-3 and J is TRBJ1-1, with D tentatively TRBD1 (5 bases). Germline CDR1 and CDR2: SGHTA and FQGTGA. This CDR3 spans 13 amino acids. V was trimmed by 3 bases and J by 4 bases, leaving 9 bases between them. The CDR3 nucleotides are TGTGCCAGCAGCTTCTCAGGGTTCACTGAAGCTTTCTTT. Amino acids: CASSFSGFTEAFF.

The V gene is TRBV28, the J gene TRBJ2-2; 9 bases fit TRBD1. The V segment lost 11 bases and the J segment 8 bases; nucleotides outside the gene matches: 12. Germline V gives CDR1 MDHEN, CDR2 SYDVKM. The CDR3 extends over 14 amino acids. CDR3 loop: CASWTGAMTGELFF. The CDR3, as DNA: TGTGCCTCATGGACAGGGGCAATGACTGGGGAGCTGTTTTTT. Filled out from reference TRBV28 and TRBJ2-2, the complete variable domain reads DVKVTQSSRYLVKRTGEKVFLECVQDMDHENMFWYRQDPGLGLRLIYFSYDVKMKEKGDIPEGYSVSREKKERFSLILESASTNQTSMYLCASWTGAMTGELFFGEGSRLTVL.

For the CDR3, the DNA is TGTGCCAGCAACCCACAGGGGCCATCCTACGAGCAGTACTTC. It yields the protein CASNPQGPSYEQYF. This sequence joins TRBV28 and TRBJ2-7, with TRBD1 matching 7 bases. This CDR3 has 14 residues. The V segment lost 7 bases and the J segment 1 base; nucleotides outside the gene matches: 7. The germline CDR1 and CDR2 sequences are MDHEN and SYDVKM.

J is TRBJ1-5 and V is TRBV19; D perhaps matches TRBD1 (5 bases). Germline V gene data show CDR1 as LNHDA and CDR2 as SQIVND (reference sequence). V was pared by 8 bases and J by 1 base, with 15 bases between. The CDR3 consists of 15 residues. The CDR3 spells CASRRGERSNQPQHF. In nucleotides, the CDR3 is TGTGCCAGTCGGCGGGGGGAACGGAGCAATCAGCCCCAGCATTTT.

The chain is built from TRBV3-1 (or the pseudogene TRBV3-2) and TRBJ2-1, with TRBD2 identical over 7 bases. The germline V gene has CDR1 LGHDT and CDR2 YNNKEL (reference sequence). With V trimmed by 0 bases and J by 13 bases, 9 bases remained unmatched. The CDR3 is made up of 14 amino acids. This CDR3 reads CASSQDLVRGTQFF. CDR3 sequence (DNA): TGTGCCAGCAGCCAAGATCTTGTGCGGGGGACTCAGTTCTTC.

The J gene is TRBJ2-7, the V gene TRBV5-1; 7 nucleotides align to TRBD2. Germline CDR1 SGHRS, CDR2 YFSETQ. The V and J ends lost 2 bases and 4 bases, in that order; junction bases with no gene match: 6. The length of the CDR3 is 14 residues. The CDR3 nucleotides are TGCGCCAGCAGCTTAGACCGGGAGGAATACGAGCAGTACTTC. It codes for CASSLDREEYEQYF. The full variable domain, rest sourced from reference TRBV5-1 and TRBJ2-7, is KAGVTQTPRYLIKTRGQQVTLSCSPISGHRSVSWYQQTPGQGLQFLFEYFSETQRNKGNFPGRFSGRQFSNSRSEMNVSTLELGDSALYLCASSLDREEYEQYFGPGTRLTVT.

The genes are TRBV6-6 and TRBJ2-7; TRBD1 matches at 12 bases. Germline V gene sequence: CDR1 MNHNY, CDR2 SVGAGI (reference sequence). The length of the CDR3 is 14 residues. Trimming took 10 bases from V and 5 from J; bases not matched to a gene: 9. The CDR3 DNA reads TGTGCCACTAAAGAGGGGACAGGGGGCGACGAGCAGTACTTC. This codes for CATKEGTGGDEQYF.

J is TRBJ1-2 and V is TRBV3-1 (or the pseudogene TRBV3-2); no clear D. Germline V lookup: CDR1 LGHDT, CDR2 YNNKEL (reference sequence). Trimming cost V 4 bases and J 3 bases, with 9 bases left between them. The CDR3 has 13 amino acids. CDR3 in amino acids: CASSRAIYYGYTF. For the CDR3, the DNA is TGTGCCAGCAGCCGAGCAATCTACTATGGCTACACCTTC.

This clone came up once. This sequence joins TRBV25-1 and TRBJ1-6, with D tentatively TRBD1 (5 bases). The germline CDR1 and CDR2 sequences are MGHDK and SYGVNS. V lost 5 bases and J lost 8, with 10 bases in between. This CDR3 spans 13 amino acids. The CDR3 loop reads CASSNQGDSPLHF. The DNA for the CDR3 is TGTGCCAGCAGTAATCAGGGCGATTCACCCCTCCACTTT. Variable domain in full (rest from reference TRBV25-1 and TRBJ1-6): EADIYQTPRYLVIGTGKKITLECSQTMGHDKMYWYQQDPGMELHLIHYSYGVNSTEKGDLSSESTVSRIRTEHFPLTLESARPSHTSQYLCASSNQGDSPLHFGNGTRLTVT.

The chain is built from TRBV6-5 and TRBJ1-1, with a tentative D call TRBD1 (6 bases). Germline assignment: CDR1 MNHEY and CDR2 SVGAGI. The germline V and J ends were trimmed by 7 bases and 11 bases, with 17 bases remaining between them. This CDR3 region has 12 residues. The CDR3 here is CASTSGGARAFF. The CDR3, as DNA: TGTGCCAGCACCTCGGGGGGGGCGAGGGCTTTCTTT.

This chain links TRBV28 with TRBJ2-7; a possible D gene is TRBD2 (6 bases). CDR3 length: 14 amino acids. Germline V gene sequence: CDR1 MDHEN, CDR2 SYDVKM. V was cut by 8 bases and J by 6 bases, with 20 bases left in between. The CDR3 protein is CASDSGGGLSEQYF. The CDR3 DNA reads TGTGCCAGCGACTCAGGTGGGGGGTTATCCGAGCAGTACTTC.

DNA of the CDR3: TGTGCCAGCAGCAATACAGGGAACTATGGCTACACCTTC. Residues: CASSNTGNYGYTF. J is TRBJ1-2 and V is TRBV27; possible D gene TRBD1, 6 bases. This CDR3 region has 13 residues. Deletions cut 6 bases from V and 2 bases from J, with 10 bases between. Germline V gives CDR1 MNHEY, CDR2 SMNVEV (reference sequence).

The CDR3 sequence is CASSVVGYSWTSTDTQYF. The CDR3 nucleotides are TGTGCCAGCAGCGTAGTCGGTTATAGCTGGACTAGCACAGATACGCAGTATTTT. This chain links TRBV9 with TRBJ2-3; D might be TRBD2 (5 bases). Germline CDR1 reads SGDLS; CDR2 reads YYNGEE. This CDR3 region has 18 residues. Trimming left V 0 bases short and J 0 bases short, with 17 bases between.

This sequence joins TRBV6-6 and TRBJ2-7; 8 positions match TRBD2. Germline assignment: CDR1 MNHNY and CDR2 SVGAGI (reference sequence). V lost 5 bases to trimming and J lost 0 bases; unmatched junction nucleotides: 3. This CDR3 has 14 residues. The DNA for the CDR3 is TGTGCCAGCAGTACGGGAGGGAGCTCCTACGAGCAGTACTTC. It is translated as CASSTGGSSYEQYF.

J is TRBJ2-1 and V is TRBV7-9; the D is unclear. The CDR3 extends over 13 amino acids. Trimming stripped 5 bases from V and 8 bases from J, with 13 bases between. CDR1 is SEHNR and CDR2 is FQNEAQ in the germline V gene (reference sequence). The CDR3 loop is CASSIRDGYEQFF. Written as DNA, the CDR3 is TGTGCCAGCAGCATACGTGACGGGTATGAGCAGTTCTTC.

The chain carries TRBV7-9 and TRBJ1-4; a weak D match, TRBD1 (6 bases). Germline V CDR1 and CDR2: SEHNR, FQNEAQ (reference sequence). Trimming cost V 5 bases and J 5 bases, with 15 bases left between them. The CDR3 spans 15 residues. The CDR3 DNA follows: TGTGCCAGCAGCCATGGGACACGAAAAAATGAAAAACTGTTTTTT. The encoded protein is CASSHGTRKNEKLFF.

In DNA, the CDR3 is TGTGCCAGCAGTCCCGGACAGGGTAAGCAGTACTTC. Its protein is CASSPGQGKQYF. The chain combines TRBV6-5 with TRBJ2-7; 8 bases are shared with TRBD1. Trimming removed 5 bases from V and 8 bases from J; junction bases left unmatched: 5. Germline loops: CDR1 MNHEY, CDR2 SVGAGI. This CDR3 region has 12 residues.

The chain recombines TRBV5-1 with TRBJ2-5, with 10 bases matching TRBD1. The CDR3 has 15 amino acids. Germline V gives CDR1 SGHRS, CDR2 YFSETQ. With V trimmed by 4 bases and J by 2 bases, 5 bases remained unmatched. CDR3 DNA: TGCGCCAGCAGCGTGGGACAGGGGACTCAAGAGACCCAGTACTTC. Its protein is CASSVGQGTQETQYF. The full variable domain, its missing parts supplied by reference TRBV5-1 and TRBJ2-5, is KAGVTQTPRYLIKTRGQQVTLSCSPISGHRSVSWYQQTPGQGLQFLFEYFSETQRNKGNFPGRFSGRQFSNSRSEMNVSTLELGDSALYLCASSVGQGTQETQYFGPGTRLLVL.

The rearrangement links TRBV19 to TRBJ2-3; 7 bases are shared with TRBD2. With 3 bases clipped from V and 4 bases from J, the junction kept 1 base outside the gene matches. The V gene's germline CDR1 is LNHDA and CDR2 SQIVND (reference sequence). There are 13 residues in the CDR3. CDR3 sequence (DNA): TGTGCCAGTAGTATCGGACTAGCAGATACGCAGTATTTT. As protein: CASSIGLADTQYF.

The V and J genes are TRBV4-1 and TRBJ1-5, with 8 nucleotides matching TRBD1. This CDR3 spans 16 amino acids. The J segment lost 5 bases and the V segment lost 0 bases, leaving 6 bases of the junction unmatched. Germline V gene sequence: CDR1 MGHRA, CDR2 YSYEKL. CDR3 nucleotides: TGCGCCAGCAGCCAAGATCTAGGGACAGGAGATCAGCCCCAGCATTTT. This sequence encodes CASSQDLGTGDQPQHF.

V usage is TRBV6-1 and J usage is TRBJ2-7; the match to TRBD1 covers 7 bases. J lost 2 bases, V lost 3 bases, and 7 bases had no gene match. The CDR3 loop spans 15 amino acids. Germline CDR1 MNHNS, CDR2 SASEGT. CDR3 protein: CASSESAGGPYEQYF. In DNA form, the CDR3 reads TGTGCCAGCAGTGAGTCGGCAGGGGGACCCTACGAGCAGTACTTC.